The clone carrying this TCR beta chain was found many times. Employing constant-segment primers, 5'RACE generated TCR alpha and TCR beta cDNA libraries bearing sample barcodes and UMIs. TCRdb called the 5' RACE reads again in MiXCR, with one record for every CDR3 protein. The sample holds 350,000 to 500,000 distinct CDR3 sequences, about 25% seen once. The V gene's germline CDR1 is SGHTA and CDR2 FQGNSA. Trimming shortened V by 1 base and J by 2 bases, and 7 bases separated the two germline ends. The CDR3 length is 14 residues. This entry belongs to a study of T-cell memory formation after mild COVID-19. The wider study: TCR clusters mostly belonged to single donors.

Sequencing input: PBMCs or a T cell subset sorted from them (not recorded which). The rearrangement joins TRBV7-2 to TRBJ2-3; no reliable D call. This clonotype originated in an adult woman who had mild COVID-19 (a few samples of this study predate the infection). Cell type and time point are not known. In DNA, the CDR3 is TGTGCCAGCAGCTTAGAGGGCCACACAGATACGCAGTATTTT. Translating gives CASSLEGHTDTQYF.